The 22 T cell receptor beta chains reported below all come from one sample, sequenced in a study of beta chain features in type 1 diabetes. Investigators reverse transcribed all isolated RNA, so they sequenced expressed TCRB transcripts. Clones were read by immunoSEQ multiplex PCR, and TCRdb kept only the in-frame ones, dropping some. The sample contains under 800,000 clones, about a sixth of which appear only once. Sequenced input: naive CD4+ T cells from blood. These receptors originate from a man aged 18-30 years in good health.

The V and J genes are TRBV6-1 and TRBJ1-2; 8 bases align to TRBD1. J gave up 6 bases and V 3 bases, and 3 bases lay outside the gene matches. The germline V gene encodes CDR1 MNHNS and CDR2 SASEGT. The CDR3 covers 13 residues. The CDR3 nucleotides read TGTGCCAGCAGTGAGACAGGGGTCGATGGCTACACCTTC. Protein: CASSETGVDGYTF.

This CDR3 reads CASRDGTGDNEKLFF. The CDR3 DNA is TGTGCCAGCAGGGACGGGACAGGGGATAATGAAAAACTGTTTTTT. The chain carries TRBV6-6 and TRBJ1-4, with 10 bases lining up with TRBD1. V dropped 6 bases and J dropped 4; count of bases not matched to a gene: 5. The CDR3 extends over 15 amino acids. Germline V gives CDR1 MNHNY, CDR2 SVGAGI (reference sequence).

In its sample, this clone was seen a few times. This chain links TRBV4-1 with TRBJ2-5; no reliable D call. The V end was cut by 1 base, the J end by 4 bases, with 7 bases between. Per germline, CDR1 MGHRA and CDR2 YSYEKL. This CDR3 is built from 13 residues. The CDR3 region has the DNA TGCGCCAGCAGCCAAGTTAAGCTAGAGACCCAGTACTTC. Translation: CASSQVKLETQYF.

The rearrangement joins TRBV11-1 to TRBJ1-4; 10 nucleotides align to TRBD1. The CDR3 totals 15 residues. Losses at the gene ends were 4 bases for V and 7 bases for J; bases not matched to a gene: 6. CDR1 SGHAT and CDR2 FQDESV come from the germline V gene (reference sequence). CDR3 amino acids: CASSSRQGAGEKLFF. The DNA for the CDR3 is TGTGCCAGCAGCTCGCGACAGGGGGCAGGTGAAAAACTGTTTTTT.

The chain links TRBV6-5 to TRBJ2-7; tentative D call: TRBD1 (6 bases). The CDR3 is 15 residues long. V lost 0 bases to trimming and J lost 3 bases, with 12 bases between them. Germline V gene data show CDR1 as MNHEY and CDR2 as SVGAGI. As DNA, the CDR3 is TGTGCCAGCAGTTACTCGAACAGGGTGAACTACGAGCAGTACTTC. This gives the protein CASSYSNRVNYEQYF.

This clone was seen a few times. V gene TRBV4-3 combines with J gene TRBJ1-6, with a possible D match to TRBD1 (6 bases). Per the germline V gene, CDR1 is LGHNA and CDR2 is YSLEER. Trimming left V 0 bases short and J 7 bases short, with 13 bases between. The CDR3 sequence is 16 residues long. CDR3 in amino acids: CASSQDPGVNNSPLHF. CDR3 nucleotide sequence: TGCGCCAGCAGCCAAGACCCAGGGGTTAACAATTCACCCCTCCACTTT.

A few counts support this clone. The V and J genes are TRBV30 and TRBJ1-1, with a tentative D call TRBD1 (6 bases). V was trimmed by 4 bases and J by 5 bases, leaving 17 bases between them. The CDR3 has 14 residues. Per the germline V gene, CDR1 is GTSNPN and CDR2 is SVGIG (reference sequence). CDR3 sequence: CAWNKGGAGTEAFF. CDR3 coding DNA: TGTGCCTGGAACAAGGGGGGGGCAGGGACTGAAGCTTTCTTT.

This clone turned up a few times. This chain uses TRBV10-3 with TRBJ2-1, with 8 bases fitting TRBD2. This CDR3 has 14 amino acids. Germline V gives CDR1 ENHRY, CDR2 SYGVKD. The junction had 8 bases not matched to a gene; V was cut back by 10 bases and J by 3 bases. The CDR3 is CASSTGGFYNEQFF. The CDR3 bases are TGTGCCAGCAGCACGGGAGGGTTCTACAATGAGCAGTTCTTC.

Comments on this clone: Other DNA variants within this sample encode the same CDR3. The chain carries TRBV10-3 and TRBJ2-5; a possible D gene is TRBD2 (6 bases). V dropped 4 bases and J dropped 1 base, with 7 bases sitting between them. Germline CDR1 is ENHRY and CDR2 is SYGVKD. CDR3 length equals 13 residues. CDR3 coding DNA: TGTGCCATCAGTGGGACTACCCAAGAGACCCAGTACTTC. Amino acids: CAISGTTQETQYF.

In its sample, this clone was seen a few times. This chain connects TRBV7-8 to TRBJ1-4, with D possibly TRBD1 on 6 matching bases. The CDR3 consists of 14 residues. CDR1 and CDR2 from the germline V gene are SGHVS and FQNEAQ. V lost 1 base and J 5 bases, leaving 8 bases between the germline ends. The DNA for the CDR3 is TGTGCCAGCAGCTTAGAGCAGGGGAATGAAAAACTGTTTTTT. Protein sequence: CASSLEQGNEKLFF.

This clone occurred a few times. The CDR3 is CAITIQGAGTEAFF. CDR3 sequence (DNA): TGTGCCATCACCATACAGGGGGCAGGGACTGAAGCTTTCTTT. The chain is built from TRBV10-3 and TRBJ1-1; 9 positions agree with TRBD1. This CDR3 is built from 14 residues. Germline V gene lookup returns CDR1 ENHRY and CDR2 SYGVKD. The ends lost 7 bases at V and 5 bases at J; junction bases unmatched: 8.

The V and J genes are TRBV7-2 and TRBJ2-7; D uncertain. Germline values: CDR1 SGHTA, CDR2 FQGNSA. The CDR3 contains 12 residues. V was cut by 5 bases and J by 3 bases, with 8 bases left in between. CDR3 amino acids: CASSLPRYEQYF. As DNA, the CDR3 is TGTGCCAGCAGCCTGCCGCGCTACGAGCAGTACTTC.

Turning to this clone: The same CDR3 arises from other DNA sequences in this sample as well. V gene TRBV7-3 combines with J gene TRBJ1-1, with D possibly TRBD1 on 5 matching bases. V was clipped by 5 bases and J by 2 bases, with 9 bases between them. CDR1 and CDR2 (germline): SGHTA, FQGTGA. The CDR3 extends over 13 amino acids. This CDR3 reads CASSPQGNTEAFF. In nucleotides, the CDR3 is TGTGCCAGCAGCCCTCAGGGTAACACTGAAGCTTTCTTT.

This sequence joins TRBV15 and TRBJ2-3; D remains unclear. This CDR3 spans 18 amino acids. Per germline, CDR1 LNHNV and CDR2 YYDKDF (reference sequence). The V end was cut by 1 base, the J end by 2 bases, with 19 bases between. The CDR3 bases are TGTGCCACCAGCAGAGCCCCAAAGGTTGGGCGGTACACAGATACGCAGTATTTT. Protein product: CATSRAPKVGRYTDTQYF. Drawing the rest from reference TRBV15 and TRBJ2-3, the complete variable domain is DAMVIQNPRYQVTQFGKPVTLSCSQTLNHNVMYWYQQKSSQAPKLLFHYYDKDFNNEADTPDNFQSRRPNTSFCFLDIRSPGLGDTAMYLCATSRAPKVGRYTDTQYFGPGTRLTVL.

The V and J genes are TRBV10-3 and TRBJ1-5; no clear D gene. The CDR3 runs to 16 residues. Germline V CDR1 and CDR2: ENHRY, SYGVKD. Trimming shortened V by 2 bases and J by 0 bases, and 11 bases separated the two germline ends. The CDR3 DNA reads TGTGCCATCAGTGAGGGAGGGCAGGTTAGCAATCAGCCCCAGCATTTT. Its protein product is CAISEGGQVSNQPQHF.

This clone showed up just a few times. As DNA, the CDR3 is TGCAGCGTTGAAAAGGGGGGAACCTACGAGCAGTACTTC. Translating it yields CSVEKGGTYEQYF. The chain is built from TRBV29-1 and TRBJ2-7; D may correspond to TRBD1 or TRBD2 (6 bases each). Germline CDR1 reads SQVTM; CDR2 reads ANQGSEA. V was trimmed by 2 bases and J by 2 bases, leaving 10 bases between them. The CDR3 runs to 13 residues.

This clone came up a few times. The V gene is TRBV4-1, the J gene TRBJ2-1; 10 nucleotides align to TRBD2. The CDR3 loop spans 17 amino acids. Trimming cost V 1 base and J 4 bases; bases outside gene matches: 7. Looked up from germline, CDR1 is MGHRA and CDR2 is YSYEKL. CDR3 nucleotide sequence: TGCGCCAGCAGCCAAGTGGTCGGACTAGCGGTATACAATGAGCAGTTCTTC. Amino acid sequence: CASSQVVGLAVYNEQFF.

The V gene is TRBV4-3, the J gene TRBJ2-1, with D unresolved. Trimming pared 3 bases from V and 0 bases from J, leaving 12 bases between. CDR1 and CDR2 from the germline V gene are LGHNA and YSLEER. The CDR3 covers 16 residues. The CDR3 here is CASSHRRASSYNEQFF. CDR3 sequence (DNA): TGCGCCAGCAGCCACAGAAGGGCGAGCTCCTACAATGAGCAGTTCTTC.

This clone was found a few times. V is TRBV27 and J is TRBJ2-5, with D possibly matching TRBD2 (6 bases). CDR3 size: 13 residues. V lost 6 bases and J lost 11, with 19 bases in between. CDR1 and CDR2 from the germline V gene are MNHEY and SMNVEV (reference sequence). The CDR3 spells CASRTFPAGLQYF. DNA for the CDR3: TGTGCCAGCAGAACGTTTCCCGCGGGACTTCAGTACTTC.

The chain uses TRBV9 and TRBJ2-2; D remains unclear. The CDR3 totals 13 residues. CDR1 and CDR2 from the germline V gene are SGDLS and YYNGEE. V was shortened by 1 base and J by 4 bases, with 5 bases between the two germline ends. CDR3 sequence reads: CASSVLGTGELFF. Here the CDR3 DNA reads TGTGCCAGCAGCGTACTGGGCACCGGGGAGCTGTTTTTT. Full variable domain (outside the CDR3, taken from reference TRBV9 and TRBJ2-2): DSGVTQTPKHLITATGQRVTLRCSPRSGDLSVYWYQQSLDQGLQFLIQYYNGEERAKGNILERFSAQQFPDLHSELNLSSLELGDSALYFCASSVLGTGELFFGEGSRLTVL.

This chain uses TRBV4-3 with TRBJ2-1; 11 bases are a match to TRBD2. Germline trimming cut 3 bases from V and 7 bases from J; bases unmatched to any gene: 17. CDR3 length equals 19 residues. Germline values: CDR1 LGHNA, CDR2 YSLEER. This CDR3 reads CASSHPGTSGDYKGNEQFF. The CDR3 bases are TGCGCCAGCAGCCATCCCGGGACTAGCGGAGACTACAAAGGGAATGAGCAGTTCTTC.

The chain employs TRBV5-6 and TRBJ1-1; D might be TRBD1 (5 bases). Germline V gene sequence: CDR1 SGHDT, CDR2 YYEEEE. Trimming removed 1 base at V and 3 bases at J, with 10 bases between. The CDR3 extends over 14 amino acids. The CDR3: CASSLLGTDTEAFF. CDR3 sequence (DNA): TGTGCCAGCAGCTTGCTGGGGACGGACACTGAAGCTTTCTTT. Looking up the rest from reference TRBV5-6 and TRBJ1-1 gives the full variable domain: DAGVTQSPTHLIKTRGQQVTLRCSPKSGHDTVSWYQQALGQGPQFIFQYYEEEERQRGNFPDRFSGHQFPNYSSELNVNALLLGDSALYLCASSLLGTDTEAFFGQGTRLTVV.